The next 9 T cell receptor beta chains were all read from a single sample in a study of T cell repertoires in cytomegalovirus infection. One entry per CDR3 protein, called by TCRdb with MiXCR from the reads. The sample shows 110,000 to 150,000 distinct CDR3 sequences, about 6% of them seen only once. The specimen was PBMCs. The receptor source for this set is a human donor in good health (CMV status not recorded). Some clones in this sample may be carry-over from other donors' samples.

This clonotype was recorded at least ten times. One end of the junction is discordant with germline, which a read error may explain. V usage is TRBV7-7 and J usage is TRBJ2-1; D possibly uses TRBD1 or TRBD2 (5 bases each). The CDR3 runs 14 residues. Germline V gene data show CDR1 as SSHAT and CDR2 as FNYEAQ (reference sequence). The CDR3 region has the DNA TGTGCTAGCAGCTTAGCGACGACCGGGACTGAGCAGTTCTTC. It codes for CASSLATTGTEQFF.

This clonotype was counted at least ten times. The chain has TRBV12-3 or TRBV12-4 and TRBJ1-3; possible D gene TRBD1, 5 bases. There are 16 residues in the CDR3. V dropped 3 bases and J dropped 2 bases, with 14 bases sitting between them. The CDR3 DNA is TGTGCCAGCAGTTTCCAGGGTCATGATACTGGAAACACCATATATTTT. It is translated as CASSFQGHDTGNTIYF.

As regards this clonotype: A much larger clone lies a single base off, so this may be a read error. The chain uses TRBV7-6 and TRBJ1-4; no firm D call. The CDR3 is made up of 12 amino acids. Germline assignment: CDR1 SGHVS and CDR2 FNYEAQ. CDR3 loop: CASSSVWEKPFF. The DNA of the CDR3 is TGTGCCAGCAGCTCCGTCTGGGAAAAACCGTTTTTT. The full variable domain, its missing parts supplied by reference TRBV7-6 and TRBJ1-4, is GAGVSQSPRYKVTKRGQDVALRCDPISGHVSLYWYRQALGQGPEFLTYFNYEAQQDKSGLPNDRFSAERPEGSISTLTIQRTEQRDSAMYRCASSSVWEKPFFGSGTQLSVL.

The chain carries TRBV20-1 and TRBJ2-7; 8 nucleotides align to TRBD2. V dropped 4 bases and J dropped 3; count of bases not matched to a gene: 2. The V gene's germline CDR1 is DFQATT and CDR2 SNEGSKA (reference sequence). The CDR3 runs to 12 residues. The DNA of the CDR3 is TGCAGTGCTAAGGGACTAGTCTACGAGCAGTACTTC. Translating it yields CSAKGLVYEQYF.

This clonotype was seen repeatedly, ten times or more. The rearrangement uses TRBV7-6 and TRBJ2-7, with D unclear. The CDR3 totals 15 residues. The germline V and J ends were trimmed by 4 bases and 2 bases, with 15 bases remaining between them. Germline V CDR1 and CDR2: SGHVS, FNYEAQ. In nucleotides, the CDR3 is TGTGCCAGCAGCTCGATACCCCAGGCTACCTACGAGCAGTACTTC. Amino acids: CASSSIPQATYEQYF.

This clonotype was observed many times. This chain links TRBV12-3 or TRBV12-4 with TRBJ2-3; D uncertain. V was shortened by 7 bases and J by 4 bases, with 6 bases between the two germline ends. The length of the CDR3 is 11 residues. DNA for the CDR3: TGTGCCAGCATCAAACCAGATACGCAGTATTTT. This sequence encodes CASIKPDTQYF.

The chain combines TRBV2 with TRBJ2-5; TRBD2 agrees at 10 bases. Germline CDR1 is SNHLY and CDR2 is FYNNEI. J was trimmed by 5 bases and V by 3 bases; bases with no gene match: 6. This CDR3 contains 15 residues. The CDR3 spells CASSDLAGAEETQYF. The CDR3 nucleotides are TGTGCCAGCAGTGATCTAGCGGGGGCGGAGGAGACCCAGTACTTC.

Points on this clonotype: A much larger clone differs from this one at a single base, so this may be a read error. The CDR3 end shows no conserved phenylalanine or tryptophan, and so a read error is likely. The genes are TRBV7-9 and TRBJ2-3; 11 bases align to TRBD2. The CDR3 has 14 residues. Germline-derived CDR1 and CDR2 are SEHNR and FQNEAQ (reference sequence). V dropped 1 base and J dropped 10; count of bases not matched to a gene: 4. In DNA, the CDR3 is TGTGCCAGCAGCTTAGGTCTAGCGGGGGGCCCGCAGTATTTA. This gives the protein CASSLGLAGGPQYL.

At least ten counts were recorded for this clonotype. The DNA of the CDR3 is TGTGCCAGCACCTATTCGAGGTCGGGGACCCCCTACGAGCAGTACTTC. Translated: CASTYSRSGTPYEQYF. The gene calls are TRBV11-3 and TRBJ2-7; either TRBD1 or TRBD2 may supply D (5 bases each). CDR3 length equals 16 residues. CDR1 SGHNT and CDR2 YENEEA come from the germline V gene. V was trimmed by 7 bases and J by 2 bases, leaving 21 bases between them.